This T cell receptor beta chain appears in the sequencing data of a study of blood T cell repertoires in COVID-19. About the study: From the United States, Italy and Spain came samples of acute and convalescent COVID-19.

Source study methods: Quantification of nucleated cells was approximated via reference gene primer amplification. TCRdb's table, derived via immunoSEQ multiplex PCR, lists solely in-frame clones and lacks some. V and J calls and clone size are copied from that table; D and trimming were computed from the DNA. The profile covers hundreds of thousands of clones, with around 90% appearing a single time and about 6.5% taken by the ten largest. The CDR3 is made up of 15 amino acids. Trimming took 1 base from V and 1 from J, leaving 11 bases between them. Germline CDR1 SGHTA, CDR2 FQGNSA. This chain joins TRBV7-2 and TRBJ2-7, with no clear D. The sequencing input was peripheral blood. The source of this sequence is a man aged 60 to 75 who had recovered from COVID-19. The CDR3 protein is CASSLGPVGSYEQYF. As DNA, the CDR3 is TGTGCCAGCAGCTTAGGGCCAGTCGGGTCCTACGAGCAGTACTTC.